This T cell receptor beta chain was obtained from a study of blood T cells in healthy people across ages. About this clonotype: Its antigen is undetermined.

CDR3 size: 12 residues. V was cut by 4 bases and J by 4 bases, with 9 bases left in between. Germline V CDR1 and CDR2: DFQATT, SNEGSKA (reference sequence). Findings of the study overall: Estimates of diversity drawn from one million T cells were considered underestimates. Age brought a roughly linear fall in TCR beta diversity measured per million T cells.

Combining a sample-barcoded 5' primer with a J-beta primer mix, a second PCR ran for roughly 6 to 12 cycles. Researchers report that a template-switch adaptor with 12 random nucleotides tagged each cDNA molecule. TCRdb reprocessed the 5' RACE reads via MiXCR and lists one record per CDR3 protein. The sample records about 620,000 distinct CDR3 sequences, around 52% being singletons. This chain connects TRBV20-1 to TRBJ2-3; D uncertain. Material: blood. This clonotype was obtained from a woman older than 75 in good health. The chain's CDR3 is CSAKRSSDTQYF. CDR3 coding DNA: TGCAGTGCTAAACGGAGTTCAGATACGCAGTATTTT.